Listed below are T cell receptor beta chains from one sample, sequenced in a study of cytomegalovirus exposure and HLA in healthy donors. TCRdb keeps only in-frame clones here, not all; method: immunoSEQ multiplex PCR. The sample shows roughly 170,000 clones, around 77% of them seen only once. The sequenced sample consisted of PBMCs. All receptors derive from a young woman in good health and CMV-seronegative. Each CDR3 is given with its conserved first and last residue. A D gene is named only where the DNA matches it firmly. A clone size is listed for some rows: how often the clone was seen (once, few, many), or a class if it is expanded.

CDR3aa,CDR3nt,d_gene,len,abundance,v_gene,j_gene
CASSPTRGDRGQPQHF,TGTGCCAGCAGTCCGACCAGGGGGGATAGGGGTCAGCCCCAGCATTTT,TRBD1,16,.,TRBV27,TRBJ1-5
CASRSRNSNTGELFF,TGTGCCAGCAGAAGTAGAAATTCGAACACCGGGGAGCTGTTTTTT,.,15,.,TRBV7-6,TRBJ2-2
CASGLRLPTSNHYEQYF,TGTGCTAGTGGTTTACGACTCCCAACGTCTAACCACTACGAGCAGTACTTC,.,17,few,TRBV12-5,TRBJ2-7
CASSLDFAGGVYEQYF,TGTGCCAGCAGCTTAGATTTCGCGGGGGGGGTGTACGAGCAGTACTTC,TRBD2,16,.,TRBV11-2,TRBJ2-7
CAGPGTGYEQYF,TGTGCCGGACCCGGGACAGGCTACGAGCAGTACTTC,TRBD1,12,.,TRBV6-8,TRBJ2-7
CASSLSRSGGISSYNEQFF,TGTGCCAGCAGTTTATCGCGTAGCGGGGGGATTAGCTCCTACAATGAGCAGTTCTTC,TRBD2,19,.,TRBV27,TRBJ2-1
CASLGGQGQPQHF,TGTGCCAGCCTCGGGGGACAGGGGCAGCCCCAGCATTTT,TRBD1,13,.,TRBV2,TRBJ1-5
CASRTGTGTLHGYTF,TGTGCCAGCAGGACCGGGACAGGGACTCTCCATGGCTACACCTTC,TRBD1,15,once,TRBV28,TRBJ1-2
CASSVPDDREVTEAFF,TGTGCCAGCAGCGTACCCGACGACAGGGAAGTCACTGAAGCTTTCTTT,TRBD1,16,.,TRBV9,TRBJ1-1
CAISAPGQKNTEAFF,TGTGCCATCAGTGCCCCGGGACAGAAGAACACTGAAGCTTTCTTT,TRBD1,15,.,TRBV10-3,TRBJ1-1
CASSQAFRDSTQYF,TGTGCCAGCAGCCAAGCCTTCCGGGACAGCACTCAGTACTTC,TRBD1,14,.,TRBV4-2,TRBJ2-7
CASSFHRITYEQYF,TGTGCCAGCAGTTTCCACAGGATCACCTACGAGCAGTACTTC,.,14,.,TRBV28,TRBJ2-7
CASPTGCNQPQHF,TGTGCCAGCCCGACAGGGTGCAATCAGCCCCAGCATTTT,TRBD1,13,.,TRBV6-9,TRBJ1-5
CASRPGQGAGELFF,TGTGCCAGCAGGCCGGGACAGGGGGCCGGGGAGCTGTTTTTT,TRBD1,14,.,TRBV27,TRBJ2-2
CASSLDRGVAANEKLFF,TGTGCCAGCAGCTTGGACAGGGGGGTAGCGGCTAATGAAAAACTGTTTTTT,TRBD1,17,.,TRBV7-9,TRBJ1-4
CAWSGTGDQPQHF,TGTGCCTGGAGTGGGACAGGGGATCAGCCCCAGCATTTT,TRBD1,13,.,TRBV30,TRBJ1-5
CASSSFGGETEQYF,TGTGCCAGTAGCTCTTTCGGGGGAGAGACCGAGCAGTACTTC,.,14,.,TRBV19,TRBJ2-7
CASSQGASPLYEQYF,TGCGCCAGCAGCCAAGGGGCCTCACCCCTCTACGAGCAGTACTTC,.,15,.,TRBV4-1,TRBJ2-7
CASSGDSGRIDFYEQYF,TGTGCCAGCAGTGGGGATAGCGGGAGGATTGATTTTTACGAGCAGTACTTC,TRBD2,17,.,TRBV2,TRBJ2-7
CASSFTPGQGSTEAFF,TGTGCCAGCAGCTTCACCCCGGGACAGGGGTCCACTGAAGCTTTCTTT,TRBD1,16,.,TRBV7-9,TRBJ1-1
CASSDRTGAAVYEQYF,TGTGCCAGCTCAGACAGGACAGGGGCGGCAGTCTACGAGCAGTACTTC,TRBD1,16,.,TRBV18,TRBJ2-7
CASNPRVDFGYGYTF,TGTGCCAGCAACCCTCGCGTTGATTTTGGCTATGGCTACACCTTC,.,15,.,TRBV6-6,TRBJ1-2
CASSEMRGSTDTQYF,TGTGCCAGCAGTGAAATGCGGGGGAGCACAGATACGCAGTATTTT,TRBD2,15,.,TRBV6-1,TRBJ2-3
CATSRDLGQLNTEAFF,TGTGCCACCAGCAGAGATCTGGGGCAATTGAACACTGAAGCTTTCTTT,.,16,.,TRBV15,TRBJ1-1
CASSIRDSDQPQHF,TGTGCCAGTAGTATACGGGACAGTGATCAGCCCCAGCATTTT,TRBD1,14,.,TRBV19,TRBJ1-5
CASTTDRGYGNTIYF,TGTGCCAGCACCACTGACAGGGGCTACGGAAACACCATATATTTT,TRBD1,15,few,TRBV19,TRBJ1-3
CASTAGGPGELFF,TGTGCCAGTACAGCGGGAGGGCCCGGGGAGCTGTTTTTT,TRBD2,13,.,TRBV19,TRBJ2-2
CSGMGLAGSGEQFF,TGCAGCGGTATGGGGCTAGCGGGATCGGGTGAGCAGTTCTTC,TRBD2,14,.,TRBV29-1,TRBJ2-1
CASSVGQTQETQYF,TGTGCCAGCAGTGTAGGACAGACCCAAGAGACCCAGTACTTC,.,14,.,TRBV25-1,TRBJ2-5
CSVRGTSGSNEQFF,TGCAGCGTGCGGGGGACTAGCGGGAGTAATGAGCAGTTCTTC,TRBD2,14,once,TRBV29-1,TRBJ2-1
CASTRVDHTYGYTF,TGTGCCAGCACCAGGGTGGACCATACCTATGGCTACACCTTC,.,14,few,TRBV6-6,TRBJ1-2
CASSPGREDREQYF,TGTGCCAGCTCACCTGGCAGGGAGGATCGGGAGCAGTACTTC,.,14,.,TRBV18,TRBJ2-5
CASSSRQSTGDGYTF,TGTGCCAGCAGCTCCAGGCAGTCGACAGGGGACGGCTACACCTTC,TRBD1,15,.,TRBV7-6,TRBJ1-2
CASSVNGGGSEQFF,TGTGCCAGCAGCGTAAACGGGGGTGGCAGTGAGCAGTTCTTC,.,14,few,TRBV9,TRBJ2-1
CASSSGQGLSYEQYF,TGTGCCAGCAGTTCCGGACAGGGACTCTCCTACGAGCAGTACTTC,TRBD1,15,.,TRBV27,TRBJ2-7
CASSQVDLSSGYTF,TGCGCCAGCAGCCAAGTTGATTTAAGCTCTGGCTACACCTTC,.,14,.,TRBV4-1,TRBJ1-2
CASRRTGWTEAFF,TGTGCCAGCAGACGGACAGGGTGGACTGAAGCTTTCTTT,TRBD1,13,.,TRBV7-6,TRBJ1-1
CASSNPGQIMNTEAFF,TGCGCCAGCAGCAATCCGGGACAGATCATGAACACTGAAGCTTTCTTT,TRBD1,16,.,TRBV5-1,TRBJ1-1
CASSLSYNEQFF,TGTGCCAGCAGCCTCTCGTACAATGAGCAGTTCTTC,.,12,.,TRBV7-9,TRBJ2-1
CASSQSPRQWINYGYTF,TGCGCCAGCAGCCAATCCCCGCGACAGTGGATTAACTATGGCTACACCTTC,.,17,few,TRBV4-1,TRBJ1-2
CASSLDGGRAYEQYF,TGCGCCAGCAGCTTGGACGGGGGGCGGGCCTACGAGCAGTACTTC,.,15,.,TRBV5-1,TRBJ2-7
CASRPAGLRTEAFF,TGTGCCAGCAGACCTGCGGGCCTCCGCACTGAAGCTTTCTTT,.,14,.,TRBV7-2,TRBJ1-1
CASSLERENEQFF,TGCGCCAGCAGCTTGGAACGGGAGAATGAGCAGTTCTTC,.,13,.,TRBV5-1,TRBJ2-1
CSVKEVTSTNEQFF,TGCAGCGTTAAGGAGGTGACTAGTACCAATGAGCAGTTCTTC,.,14,.,TRBV29-1,TRBJ2-1
CASSLGTGLYTEAFF,TGTGCCAGCAGTCTAGGGACAGGGCTGTACACTGAAGCTTTCTTT,TRBD1,15,.,TRBV27,TRBJ1-1
CSASAGGEQYF,TGCAGTGCTAGTGCCGGCGGTGAGCAGTACTTC,.,11,.,TRBV20-1,TRBJ2-7
CASSYLYEQYF,TGTGCCAGCAGTTACCTCTACGAGCAGTACTTC,.,11,few,TRBV6-5,TRBJ2-7
CASSTGFLTGNTIYF,TGTGCCAGCAGCACAGGTTTTCTGACTGGAAACACCATATATTTT,.,15,.,TRBV6-5,TRBJ1-3
CASSVPDAGGYIF,TGTGCCAGCAGTGTTCCGGACGCGGGAGGCTACATCTTC,.,13,once,TRBV6-1,TRBJ1-2
CASKTSGGGYTGELFF,TGTGCCAGTAAAACCAGCGGCGGGGGGTACACCGGGGAGCTGTTTTTT,TRBD2,16,.,TRBV19,TRBJ2-2
CASSTKGQNTDTQYF,TGTGCCAGTAGTACAAAGGGACAGAACACAGATACGCAGTATTTT,TRBD1,15,.,TRBV19,TRBJ2-3
CSVYRDMNTEAFF,TGCAGCGTTTACAGGGATATGAACACTGAAGCTTTCTTT,.,13,once,TRBV29-1,TRBJ1-1
CASSFRGGYEKLFF,TGTGCCAGCAGCTTCAGGGGCGGATATGAAAAACTGTTTTTT,.,14,.,TRBV11-2,TRBJ1-4